This T cell receptor beta chain derives from a study of technical replicates of blood from a few donors. The table came from immunoSEQ multiplex PCR; TCRdb's copy has only in-frame clones and leaves some out. The sample holds about 72,000 clones, less than 97% seen once. The sequenced material came from T cells isolated from PBMCs. This sequence was found in a human donor in good health.

This chain's CDR3 is CASSPADGSSYNEQFF. CDR3 nucleotides: TGCGCCAGCAGCCCGGCGGATGGGAGCTCCTACAATGAGCAGTTCTTC. The chain combines TRBV5-1 with TRBJ2-1; D possibly corresponds to TRBD2 (5 bases). The V and J ends lost 4 bases and 0 bases respectively, with 14 bases between them. The CDR3 is made up of 16 amino acids. The germline V gene has CDR1 SGHRS and CDR2 YFSETQ.